This T cell receptor beta chain comes out of a study of cytomegalovirus exposure and HLA in healthy donors. Findings and caveats of the study: It has been reported that TCR beta sequences accurately predicted the HLA-A and HLA-B alleles of most subjects. An analysis was carried out later, and it reportedly showed fewer N-insertions in an Asian-associated ancestry cluster than the approximately 700-donor mean. Follow-up analysis found HLA locus-dependent TCR association rates, highest for DRB1 and lowest for HLA-C.

Turning to this clone: Its target is not known.

V gave up 4 bases and J gave up 4 bases, with 19 bases separating them. The CDR3 totals 16 residues. Germline CDR1 MNHEY, CDR2 SVGAGI. It was with 60 Vbeta and 13 Jbeta primers that the PCR ran. TCRdb's table, derived via immunoSEQ multiplex PCR, lists solely in-frame clones and lacks some. The table lists about 190,000 clones, around 83% of them singletons. The chain combines TRBV6-5 with TRBJ2-5; D is perhaps TRBD2 (5 bases). Sequenced sample: PBMCs. The TCR originated in a man aged 40-55 years in good health and CMV-seropositive. The CDR3 DNA reads as TGTGCCAGCAGTTTCGTCCGAGGTAGCGCGGGAGAGACCCAGTACTTC. This encodes CASSFVRGSAGETQYF.